This passage covers 30 T cell receptor beta chains from one sample sequenced in a study of molecular identifiers for immune sequencing clone quantification. From the PCR reads, TCRdb called clonotypes with MiXCR, one entry per CDR3 protein. The sample includes more than 550,000 distinct CDR3 sequences, approximately 24% of them seen just once. The sequencing input was naive CD8+ T cells from blood, with Jurkat cell RNA spiked in. As to subset: FACS-sorted CD8+CD4-CCR7+CD45RA+ naive T cells. All receptors come from a human donor in good health. Some libraries in this study had Jurkat cell RNA spiked in.

The chain has TRBV4-2 and TRBJ1-1, with a weak D call TRBD1 (5 bases). The CDR3 length is 18 residues. Germline lookup yields CDR1 LGHNA and CDR2 YNFKEQ. Trimming left V 1 base short and J 2 bases short, with 20 bases between. DNA for the CDR3: TGTGCCAGCAGCCAAGTGGTATTGACAGAGCTTCTTAACACTGAAGCTTTCTTT. Residues: CASSQVVLTELLNTEAFF.

The V and J genes are TRBV15 and TRBJ2-3, with 8 nucleotides matching TRBD2. Per the germline V gene, CDR1 is LNHNV and CDR2 is YYDKDF (reference sequence). Trimming took 0 bases from V and 6 from J; bases not matched to a gene: 14. The CDR3 consists of 18 residues. CDR3 coding DNA: TGTGCCACCAGCAGAGATTTGGCAAGCGGGGGACCTGTTGATACGCAGTATTTT. Translating it yields CATSRDLASGGPVDTQYF.

Points on this clonotype: This may come from a read error, since a much larger clone is one base off. A read error is likely, as this CDR3 ends without the conserved phenylalanine or tryptophan. The V and J genes are TRBV30 and TRBJ1-1, with a weak D call TRBD1 (5 bases). The V end lost 3 bases, the J end lost 1 base, and 15 bases lay between the germline ends. The CDR3 totals 15 residues. CDR1 is GTSNPN, CDR2 SVGIG, per germline (reference sequence). DNA for the CDR3: TGTGCCTGGAGGCCCGACAGCGTCCCGAACACTGAAGCTTTCTTA. Its protein is CAWRPDSVPNTEAFL.

This clonotype was detected a few times. Being one base from a much bigger clone, this may be a read error. The rearrangement joins TRBV5-6 to TRBJ2-5; no clear D gene. V lost 4 bases and J 5 bases, leaving 12 bases between the germline ends. Germline loops: CDR1 SGHDT, CDR2 YYEEEE. The CDR3 is 13 amino acids. CDR3 loop: CASSLLAMETQYF. Here the CDR3 DNA reads TGTGCCAGCAGCCTCCTGGCCATGGAGACCCAGTACTTC.

CDR3 protein: CAWRQGSPRGYTF. CDR3 nucleotide sequence: TGTGCCTGGAGGCAGGGGAGTCCGCGGGGCTACACCTTC. This sequence joins TRBV30 and TRBJ1-2; possible D gene TRBD1, 6 bases. V gave up 3 bases and J gave up 8 bases, with 16 bases separating them. The CDR3 runs 13 residues. Germline V gene sequence: CDR1 GTSNPN, CDR2 SVGIG (reference sequence).

As concerns this clonotype: This may be a read error: a much more frequent sequence differs by one nucleotide. The rearrangement links TRBV6-2 or TRBV6-3 to TRBJ2-5, with unresolved D. CDR1 is MNHEY, CDR2 SVGEGT, per germline. The CDR3 spans 14 residues. The CDR3 DNA sequence: TGTGCCAGCAGTTACTCGAACGAGCAAGAGACCCAGTGCTTC. It specifies CASSYSNEQETQCF.

Turning to this clonotype: Possible read error: a much larger clone is one base away. Since the CDR3 does not end with the conserved phenylalanine or tryptophan, this likely comes from a read error. The gene calls are TRBV4-1 and TRBJ2-3; maybe TRBD1 (6 bases). Germline V gives CDR1 MGHRA, CDR2 YSYEKL. V lost 1 base and J lost 4, with 12 bases in between. The CDR3 contains 15 residues. CDR3 sequence reads: CASSQGQRTADTQYL. The CDR3, as DNA: TGCGCCAGCAGCCAAGGGCAACGGACAGCAGATACGCAGTATCTT.

The chain combines TRBV25-1 with TRBJ2-5, with D possibly matching TRBD2 (5 bases). The CDR3 runs 13 residues. The V gene's germline CDR1 is MGHDK and CDR2 SYGVNS. V was trimmed by 8 bases and J by 0 bases, leaving 10 bases between them. CDR3 residues: CASSRADQETQYF. DNA of the CDR3: TGTGCCAGCTCGAGGGCGGACCAAGAGACCCAGTACTTC.

There are a few counts of this clonotype. The rearrangement links TRBV19 to TRBJ1-6; 7 bases are a match to TRBD1. Germline CDR1 and CDR2: LNHDA and SQIVND (reference sequence). The CDR3 loop spans 15 amino acids. With V trimmed by 1 base and J by 10 bases, 7 bases remained unmatched. CDR3 residues: CASSIGQGGFSPLHF. The CDR3 coding sequence is TGTGCCAGTAGTATAGGACAGGGTGGCTTCTCACCCCTCCACTTT.

Notes on this clonotype: An end of the junction differs from the germline gene, which may be a read error. The chain links TRBV4-3 to TRBJ2-7; D not resolved. This CDR3 spans 15 amino acids. Germline values: CDR1 LGHNA, CDR2 YSLEER. The CDR3 is CASNQDLTNEYEQYF. CDR3 sequence (DNA): TGCGCCAGCAACCAAGATCTCACAAACGAGTACGAGCAGTACTTC.

There are a few counts of this clonotype. The V gene is TRBV4-3, the J gene TRBJ2-1, with D perhaps matching TRBD2 (5 bases). The germline V gene has CDR1 LGHNA and CDR2 YSLEER. V was clipped by 0 bases and J by 8 bases, with 8 bases between them. The CDR3 contains 13 residues. CDR3 bases: TGCGCCAGCAGCCAAGATCTGGAGGATGAGCAGTTCTTC. Translation gives CASSQDLEDEQFF.

There are a few counts of this clonotype. The junction differs from germline at one of its ends, possibly a read error. The V and J genes are TRBV12-3 or TRBV12-4 and TRBJ1-1; D remains ambiguous. This CDR3 comprises 13 residues. The DNA of the CDR3 is TGTGCCAGCCTAACCACCCTGAACACTGAAGCTCTCTTT. Translating gives CASLTTLNTEALF.

A note on this clonotype: A read error may be the cause here, since a much bigger clone is one base away. The chain joins TRBV15 to TRBJ2-3; D perhaps matches TRBD2 (5 bases). This CDR3 comprises 17 residues. Germline V gene data show CDR1 as LNHNV and CDR2 as YYDKDF (reference sequence). Trimming removed 0 bases at V and 7 bases at J, with 20 bases between. CDR3 bases: TGTGCCACCAGCAGAGAATTACTAGACACCCTCGCGAATACGCAGTATTTT. It specifies CATSRELLDTLANTQYF.

In its sample, this clonotype was seen many times. V is TRBV2 and J is TRBJ1-4, with 10 positions matching TRBD1. J gave up 8 bases and V 2 bases, and 5 bases lay outside the gene matches. Germline V gene sequence: CDR1 SNHLY, CDR2 FYNNEI. The CDR3 runs to 15 residues. CDR3 nucleotides: TGTGCCAGCAGTGAAAGCCGGGACAGGGGCGAAAAACTGTTTTTT. It yields the protein CASSESRDRGEKLFF.

The chain links TRBV20-1 to TRBJ1-1; 7 bases align to TRBD1. Germline CDR1 DFQATT, CDR2 SNEGSKA (reference sequence). J was trimmed by 4 bases and V by 0 bases; bases with no gene match: 8. CDR3 length equals 15 residues. CDR3 protein: CSARDWGGGGTEAFF. CDR3 nucleotides: TGCAGTGCTAGAGATTGGGGAGGGGGCGGCACTGAAGCTTTCTTT.

V usage is TRBV5-4 and J usage is TRBJ1-1; 9 bases are shared with TRBD1. Germline lookup yields CDR1 SGHNT and CDR2 YYREEE (reference sequence). Trimming at V came to 2 bases and at J to 3 bases, leaving 14 bases not matched to a gene. The CDR3 extends over 18 amino acids. CDR3 DNA sequence: TGTGCCAGCAGCTTAACTCCTCCGTGGAGGACAGGGGACACTGAAGCTTTCTTT. Translating gives CASSLTPPWRTGDTEAFF.

This clonotype was picked up a small number of times. The J gene is TRBJ2-1, the V gene TRBV4-3; unclear D gene. The CDR3 length is 15 residues. Trimming removed 1 base at V and 2 bases at J, with 9 bases between. CDR1 and CDR2 (germline): LGHNA, YSLEER. The CDR3 loop is CASSQAFMTYNEQFF. In nucleotides, the CDR3 is TGCGCCAGCAGCCAAGCCTTTATGACCTACAATGAGCAGTTCTTC.

About this clonotype itself: A much more abundant neighbour one base away suggests this may be a read error. This chain uses TRBV11-2 with TRBJ2-3, with no clear D. Germline CDR1 is SGHAT and CDR2 is FQNNGV. The CDR3 consists of 11 residues. Between the trimmed V and J ends, which lost 8 bases and 4 bases, there was a span of 7 bases. The CDR3 nucleotides read TGTGCCAGCGGACCCCCAGATACGCAGTATTTT. It is translated as CASGPPDTQYF.

This clonotype has at least ten counts. The J gene is TRBJ2-7, the V gene TRBV28; 7 bases align to TRBD1. CDR3 length: 14 residues. The V gene end was trimmed by 5 bases and the J gene end by 5 bases; junction bases not matched to a gene: 9. Germline lookup yields CDR1 MDHEN and CDR2 SYDVKM. The CDR3 DNA follows: TGTGCCAGCAGTAACCTGGGACAGATCCACGAGCAGTACTTC. Residues: CASSNLGQIHEQYF.

Ten or more counts support this clonotype. For the CDR3, the DNA is TGTGCCAGCAGCACCGTCCTCTTGGCGGCTGAAGCTTTCTTT. Its translation is CASSTVLLAAEAFF. The rearrangement joins TRBV7-9 to TRBJ1-1, with unresolved D. The germline V gene has CDR1 SEHNR and CDR2 FQNEAQ (reference sequence). The length of the CDR3 is 14 residues. The germline V and J ends were trimmed by 5 bases and 6 bases, with 16 bases remaining between them.

This clonotype was seen at least ten times. This chain links TRBV4-1 with TRBJ2-7; 8 nucleotides match TRBD1. Germline loops: CDR1 MGHRA, CDR2 YSYEKL. The CDR3 sequence is 15 residues long. The junction had 11 bases not matched to a gene; V was cut back by 4 bases and J by 6 bases. CDR3 nucleotide sequence: TGCGCCAGCAGCCCGGAAGGACAGGGACACTCCGAGCAGTACTTC. Its translation: CASSPEGQGHSEQYF.

This clonotype showed up just a few times. This rearrangement joins TRBV4-3 to TRBJ2-1, with 8 nucleotides matching TRBD2. CDR3 length: 15 residues. Germline assignment: CDR1 LGHNA and CDR2 YSLEER. V trimming: 0 bases; J trimming: 6 bases; junction bases outside the gene matches: 4. CDR3 region: CASSQDFGTSNEQFF. The DNA of the CDR3 is TGCGCCAGCAGCCAAGATTTTGGGACTAGCAATGAGCAGTTCTTC.

Regarding this clonotype: This may stem from a read error, because a much larger clone lies one nucleotide away. The genes are TRBV5-1 and TRBJ2-5; the D is unclear. CDR1 and CDR2 (germline): SGHRS, YFSETQ. The CDR3 length is 14 residues. CDR3 in amino acids: CASGLGGDAETQYF. CDR3 bases: TGCGCCAGCGGCTTAGGCGGCGACGCAGAGACCCAGTACTTC.

The chain carries TRBV15 and TRBJ1-4, with a possible D match to TRBD1 (5 bases). This CDR3 is 13 amino acids long. The germline V gene encodes CDR1 LNHNV and CDR2 YYDKDF (reference sequence). V was pared by 8 bases and J by 8 bases, with 15 bases between. This CDR3 is CATAGRGDEKLFF. The CDR3 nucleotides read TGTGCCACCGCAGGGAGAGGCGACGAAAAACTGTTTTTT. Using reference TRBV15 and TRBJ1-4 for the parts outside the CDR3, the full variable domain is DAMVIQNPRYQVTQFGKPVTLSCSQTLNHNVMYWYQQKSSQAPKLLFHYYDKDFNNEADTPDNFQSRRPNTSFCFLDIRSPGLGDTAMYLCATAGRGDEKLFFGSGTQLSVL.

V is TRBV5-5 and J is TRBJ1-3; tentatively, D is TRBD1 (5 bases). CDR3 length: 18 amino acids. With 3 bases removed from V and 0 bases from J, the gap between germline ends came to 19 bases. The germline gives CDR1 SGHKS, CDR2 YYEKEE (reference sequence). The CDR3 region has the DNA TGTGCCAGCAGCTCCACATACCCAGAGGGGTACTCTGGAAACACCATATATTTT. Translating gives CASSSTYPEGYSGNTIYF.

This clonotype occurred many times. CDR3 region: CASSFLIAGGGGATDTQYF. CDR3 DNA: TGTGCCAGCAGCTTCCTTATAGCGGGAGGCGGCGGGGCCACAGATACGCAGTATTTT. This rearrangement joins TRBV7-2 to TRBJ2-3; 10 bases fit TRBD2. The CDR3 loop spans 19 amino acids. Germline V gives CDR1 SGHTA, CDR2 FQGNSA. J was trimmed by 2 bases and V by 3 bases; bases with no gene match: 14. Full variable domain (missing parts from reference TRBV7-2 and TRBJ2-3): GAGVSQSPSNKVTEKGKDVELRCDPISGHTALYWYRQSLGQGLEFLIYFQGNSAPDKSGLPSDRFSAERTGGSVSTLTIQRTQQEDSAVYLCASSFLIAGGGGATDTQYFGPGTRLTVL.

There are many counts of this clonotype. The chain carries TRBV7-9 and TRBJ2-7; possibly TRBD2 for D (5 bases). Germline CDR1 and CDR2: SEHNR and FQNEAQ (reference sequence). V shed 3 bases and J shed 7 bases, with 13 bases lying between them. The CDR3 consists of 13 residues. The CDR3: CASSFPGVGEQYF. DNA for the CDR3: TGTGCCAGCAGCTTCCCCGGGGTGGGGGAGCAGTACTTC.

The chain employs TRBV28 and TRBJ2-5; TRBD2 might be the D (5 bases). The CDR3 is made up of 18 amino acids. Germline values: CDR1 MDHEN, CDR2 SYDVKM. The germline V and J ends were trimmed by 4 bases and 2 bases, with 23 bases remaining between them. This CDR3 reads CASSYPPEAPRGQETQYF. The CDR3 DNA is TGTGCCAGCAGTTACCCGCCCGAGGCCCCCCGCGGGCAAGAGACCCAGTACTTC. Filled out from reference TRBV28 and TRBJ2-5, the complete variable domain reads DVKVTQSSRYLVKRTGEKVFLECVQDMDHENMFWYRQDPGLGLRLIYFSYDVKMKEKGDIPEGYSVSREKKERFSLILESASTNQTSMYLCASSYPPEAPRGQETQYFGPGTRLLVL.

This clonotype was picked up a small number of times. The rearrangement uses TRBV20-1 and TRBJ1-1; D gene unclear. The V and J ends lost 6 bases and 3 bases respectively, with 17 bases between them. Germline V lookup: CDR1 DFQATT, CDR2 SNEGSKA (reference sequence). The CDR3 is made up of 14 amino acids. This CDR3 reads CSAQSLGVYTEAFF. In nucleotides, the CDR3 is TGCAGTGCCCAATCCCTCGGGGTATACACTGAAGCTTTCTTT.

With respect to this clonotype: The CDR3 does not end in the conserved phenylalanine or tryptophan, so this is likely a read error. This chain uses TRBV3-1 with TRBJ2-1, with 10 bases that match TRBD2. CDR1 is LGHDT and CDR2 is YNNKEL in the germline V gene (reference sequence). This CDR3 spans 17 amino acids. V trimming: 3 bases; J trimming: 8 bases; junction bases outside the gene matches: 13. DNA for the CDR3: TGTGCCAGCAGCCACCGAATGGCTAGCGGGAGCTGGGATGAGCAGTTCTTG. Its translation: CASSHRMASGSWDEQFL.